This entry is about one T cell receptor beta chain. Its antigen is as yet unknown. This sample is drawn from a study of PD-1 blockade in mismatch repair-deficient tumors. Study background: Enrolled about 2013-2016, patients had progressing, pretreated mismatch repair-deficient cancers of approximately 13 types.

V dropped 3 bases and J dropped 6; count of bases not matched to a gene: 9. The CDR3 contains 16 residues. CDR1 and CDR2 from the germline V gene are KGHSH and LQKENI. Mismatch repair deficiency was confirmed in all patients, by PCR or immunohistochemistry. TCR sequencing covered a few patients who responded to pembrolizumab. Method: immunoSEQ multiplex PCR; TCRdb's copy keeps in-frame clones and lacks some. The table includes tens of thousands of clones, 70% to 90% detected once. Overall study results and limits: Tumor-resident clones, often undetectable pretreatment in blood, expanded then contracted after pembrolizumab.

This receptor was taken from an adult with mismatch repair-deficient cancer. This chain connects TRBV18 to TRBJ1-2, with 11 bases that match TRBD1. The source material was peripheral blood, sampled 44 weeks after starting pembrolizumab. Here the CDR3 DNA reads TGTGCCAGCTCACCGAACCGGCTGGGACAGGGGGATGGCTACACCTTC. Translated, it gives CASSPNRLGQGDGYTF.